One T cell receptor (beta chain) is described in this entry. What it recognizes is unknown. This record belongs to a study of T cell responses to AZD1222 COVID-19 vaccine. Study outcomes and limitations: Clonal diversity was possibly underestimated, and white British individuals and females predominated among donors. Reports say nearly half of spike-specific TCRs go after unmutated variant regions. Spike-specific TCR breadth and depth both grew after two AZD1222 doses. Spike-spanning, vaccine-associated CD4 TCRs were dominant at 160-218 and 743-854.

This CDR3 contains 13 residues. V was pared by 6 bases and J by 2 bases, with 11 bases between. Germline V gene data show CDR1 as SGDLS and CDR2 as YYNGEE. Profiling relied on immunoSEQ multiplex PCR, and the TCRdb table lists in-frame clones only, not all of them. This table holds about 140,000 clones, more than 80% found once. The rearrangement uses TRBV9 and TRBJ1-1; perhaps TRBD1 as D (5 bases). The source material was peripheral blood, sampled on day 0 of AZD1222 vaccination. This TCR derives from an adult in good health. In DNA form, the CDR3 reads TGTGCCAGCAACCGGGACGGAAACACTGAAGCTTTCTTT. Its translation is CASNRDGNTEAFF.